This TCR beta chain was documented in a study of regulatory T cells in long-lasting Graves disease. Regarding time point: newly diagnosed GD, antithyroid drugs for less than 3 months. PBMC-derived RNA was used for the TCR library. Notes on the study in general: New patients shared over 900 public clonotypes, and persistent patients shared more, with approximately 2,600.

Turning to this clonotype: The antigen is unknown.

Assembly of TCR beta libraries relied on iRepertoire HTBI primers together with Arm-PCR of CDR3 regions. As processed by the authors: Analysis of the samples identified more than 60 TRBV and about 14 TRBJ segments. TCRdb re-analysed the multiplex PCR reads in MiXCR, keeping a single row per CDR3 protein. The V and J calls shown here were made by TCRdb, not taken from the authors' results. The data contain some 560,000 distinct CDR3 sequences, more than 15% of them singletons. These same records also appear under a second study, on T cells in Graves' hyperthyroidism and ophthalmopathy. This second study says: Most expanded thyroid clonotypes above 0.001 also appeared in blood.

Sample: peripheral blood mononuclear cells (PBMCs), taken at new diagnosis, from a patient treated with antithyroid drugs. The receptor was isolated from a middle-aged woman with Graves disease.

In DNA form, the CDR3 reads TGTGCCAGCAGCCCCGGGGCAGGGAAGAAGCAGTACTTC. It translates to CASSPGAGKKQYF. The V gene is TRBV12-3 or TRBV12-4, the J gene TRBJ2-7; D is tentatively TRBD1 or TRBD2 (5 bases each). V lost 6 bases to trimming and J lost 8 bases, with 17 bases between them. The CDR3 totals 13 residues.